A selection of T cell receptor beta chains follows, all from one sample in a study of blood T cell repertoires in COVID-19. Sequencing was performed with immunoSEQ multiplex PCR; in TCRdb, only in-frame clones are kept and a portion is missing. The sample holds about 110,000 clones, around 86% seen once. The sequenced material came from peripheral blood. The receptors come from a man aged 45-65 years with acute or convalescent COVID-19. CDR3s include the opening cysteine and the closing phenylalanine or tryptophan. The D gene is left open where the match is weak. Only part of the rows carry a size: once, few, many, or a class if the clone is expanded.

clone_size | j_call | d_call | v_call | cdr3_length | cdr3_nt | cdr3_aa
. | TRBJ1-1 | . | TRBV5-1 | 12 | TGCGCCAGCAGCTTGACGAGGAATGAAGCTTTCTTT | CASSLTRNEAFF
. | TRBJ1-3 | TRBD1 | TRBV6-5 | 15 | TGTGCCAGCAGAGCCCCCGGGACAGGGGGATACACCATATATTTT | CASRAPGTGGYTIYF
once | TRBJ1-2 | . | TRBV19 | 16 | TGTGCCAGTCTAGACAGCCCGTCTTTTTCTAACTATGGCTACACCTTC | CASLDSPSFSNYGYTF
. | TRBJ2-7 | . | TRBV7-9 | 15 | TGTGCCAGCAGCTTGACGGCGGGTCTATCCGACGAGCAGTACTTC | CASSLTAGLSDEQYF
. | TRBJ2-7 | TRBD1 | TRBV2 | 14 | TGTGCCAGCACCCCGGACAGGGGGTTCTACGAGCAGTACTTC | CASTPDRGFYEQYF
once | TRBJ1-3 | . | TRBV15 | 16 | TGTGCCACCAGCAGAGATGCGGGGGGATCGGGAAACACCATATATTTT | CATSRDAGGSGNTIYF
. | TRBJ1-2 | TRBD1 | TRBV10-3 | 13 | TGTGCCATCAGTGGGACAGGAGGTTTTGGCTACACCTTC | CAISGTGGFGYTF
. | TRBJ2-1 | TRBD2 | TRBV2 | 14 | TGTGCCAGCAGAGACGGGAGGGCCAAAAATGAGCAGTTCTTC | CASRDGRAKNEQFF
. | TRBJ2-5 | TRBD2 | TRBV30 | 15 | TGTGCCTGGAGGGAACTAGCGGGAGGGCGAGAGACCCAGTACTTC | CAWRELAGGRETQYF
once | TRBJ1-6 | TRBD1 | TRBV18 | 16 | TGTGCCAGCTCATCCGGGACAGGGGGCATGAATTCACCCCTCCACTTT | CASSSGTGGMNSPLHF
. | TRBJ1-2 | . | TRBV11-2 | 16 | TGTGCCAGCAGCTACCCGCGAAGATTAGCGAACTATGGCTACACCTTC | CASSYPRRLANYGYTF
. | TRBJ2-3 | TRBD1 | TRBV15 | 15 | TGTGCCACCAGCAGAGATCGGACAGGGGGCAATACGCAGTATTTT | CATSRDRTGGNTQYF
few | TRBJ1-2 | . | TRBV5-1 | 14 | TGCGCCAGCAGCTTGGTGGGGGGTAACTATGGCTACACCTTC | CASSLVGGNYGYTF
few | TRBJ2-7 | . | TRBV12-3/TRBV12-4 | 12 | TGTGCCAGCAGTCCCGGGATGGGCGAGCAGTACTTC | CASSPGMGEQYF